This paragraph covers one T cell receptor (beta chain) sequence. These data come from a study of blood T cell repertoires in COVID-19. Study in general: COVID-19 samples from acute and convalescent phases originated in the United States, Italy and Spain. PBMCs, B-cell-depleted T cells, or T cells were the source of the cDNA or gDNA that made up the material.

Authors' data handling: Estimation of nucleated cell counts was performed using reference gene primer amplification. Sequencing was performed with immunoSEQ multiplex PCR; in TCRdb, only in-frame clones are kept and a portion is missing. Clone size and the V and J calls come from that table; the DNA yielded D and trimming. The table includes roughly 320,000 clones, about nine tenths detected once. Germline CDR1 reads SGDLS; CDR2 reads YYNGEE. V shed 3 bases, J shed 8 bases, and the junction held 4 bases outside the gene matches. This CDR3 has 12 residues. Allocation to cohorts depended on clinical history reported by the participants.

The origin of this receptor is a man aged 30-40 years who had recovered from COVID-19. Sequenced input: PBMCs or T cells enriched from blood (not recorded which). The chain links TRBV9 to TRBJ1-2; 7 positions match TRBD1. Here the CDR3 reads CASSGGGGGYTF. CDR3 DNA sequence: TGTGCCAGCAGCGGAGGGGGCGGGGGCTACACCTTC.